Listed below are T cell receptor beta chains from one sample, sequenced in a study of T cell responses to AZD1222 COVID-19 vaccine. Sequenced by immunoSEQ multiplex PCR; TCRdb stores in-frame clones only, minus some. The sample records about 110,000 clones, around 84% being singletons. The specimen was peripheral blood, collected on day 0 of AZD1222 vaccination. The receptors stem from an adult in good health. The CDR3 runs from the conserved cysteine through the conserved F or W. D genes are given only for firm matches. Not every row has a clone size; where given, it reads once, few, many or a size class.

abundance: NA; j_gene: TRBJ2-7; v_gene: TRBV3-1/TRBV3-2; d_gene: TRBD2; CDR3nt: TGTGCCAGCAGCCCGTCGGGACTAGCGGGAGCTTATCCCCGGGAGCAGTACTTC; CDR3aa: CASSPSGLAGAYPREQYF
abundance: NA; j_gene: TRBJ2-7; v_gene: TRBV3-1/TRBV3-2; d_gene: NA; CDR3nt: TGTGCCAGCAGCCAAGATGGCGGCAGGGTGACCTACGAGCAGTACTTC; CDR3aa: CASSQDGGRVTYEQYF
abundance: NA; j_gene: TRBJ1-5; v_gene: TRBV4-1; d_gene: NA; CDR3nt: TGCGCCAGTTCGGACACTCATAGCAATCAGCCCCAGCATTTT; CDR3aa: CASSDTHSNQPQHF
abundance: NA; j_gene: TRBJ1-4; v_gene: TRBV6-6; d_gene: NA; CDR3nt: TGTGCCAGCAGTTACCAGGAGAATGAAAAACTGTTTTTT; CDR3aa: CASSYQENEKLFF
abundance: NA; j_gene: TRBJ1-1; v_gene: TRBV29-1; d_gene: NA; CDR3nt: TGCAGCGTTAATTTGTTGGGCAGATCCGTGAACACTGAAGCTTTCTTT; CDR3aa: CSVNLLGRSVNTEAFF
abundance: NA; j_gene: TRBJ1-2; v_gene: TRBV28; d_gene: NA; CDR3nt: TGTGCCAGCAGTTTAGCGACGGAGACTATTGGCTACACCTTC; CDR3aa: CASSLATETIGYTF
abundance: once; j_gene: TRBJ2-1; v_gene: TRBV3-1/TRBV3-2; d_gene: NA; CDR3nt: TGTGCCAGCAACCCCGAGGGGGGCTCTGAGCAGTTCTTC; CDR3aa: CASNPEGGSEQFF
abundance: NA; j_gene: TRBJ2-7; v_gene: TRBV11-3; d_gene: NA; CDR3nt: TGTGCCAGCAGCCCCCAATTTGTAGCCTACGAGCAGTACTTC; CDR3aa: CASSPQFVAYEQYF
abundance: few; j_gene: TRBJ1-6; v_gene: TRBV5-6; d_gene: TRBD1; CDR3nt: TGTGCCAGCAGCTGGGGACAGGATAATTCACCCCTCCACTTT; CDR3aa: CASSWGQDNSPLHF
abundance: few; j_gene: TRBJ2-1; v_gene: TRBV10-2; d_gene: TRBD1; CDR3nt: TGCGCCAGCGGAACAGGACAGGGGGGGGATGAGCAGTTCTTC; CDR3aa: CASGTGQGGDEQFF
abundance: NA; j_gene: TRBJ2-6; v_gene: TRBV5-1; d_gene: TRBD1; CDR3nt: TGCGCCAGCAGGGACAGGGGAGCCCTCTCTGGGGCCAACGTCCTGACTTTC; CDR3aa: CASRDRGALSGANVLTF
abundance: few; j_gene: TRBJ1-2; v_gene: TRBV27; d_gene: NA; CDR3nt: TGTGCCAGCAGTTTGGGGATGGAGGGGCTGTGGTATGGCTACACCTTC; CDR3aa: CASSLGMEGLWYGYTF
abundance: NA; j_gene: TRBJ1-1; v_gene: TRBV21-1; d_gene: NA; CDR3nt: TGTGCCAGCAGCAAATCCCACTCCAGGGGACAAGGGTTTGCTTTGAACACTGAAGCTTTCTTT; CDR3aa: CASSKSHSRGQGFALNTEAFF
abundance: NA; j_gene: TRBJ1-5; v_gene: TRBV6-2/TRBV6-3; d_gene: NA; CDR3nt: TGTGCCAGCAGTGACCCTAATCAGCCCCAGCATTTT; CDR3aa: CASSDPNQPQHF
abundance: NA; j_gene: TRBJ1-2; v_gene: TRBV6-5; d_gene: NA; CDR3nt: TGTGCCAGCAGAGACCCGATCCGGAATTTCTATGGCTACACCTTC; CDR3aa: CASRDPIRNFYGYTF
abundance: NA; j_gene: TRBJ1-2; v_gene: TRBV7-9; d_gene: NA; CDR3nt: TGTGCCAGCAGCTTAGAAGGGAGGAGCGGCTATGGCTACACCTTC; CDR3aa: CASSLEGRSGYGYTF
abundance: NA; j_gene: TRBJ2-2; v_gene: TRBV6-2/TRBV6-3; d_gene: TRBD1; CDR3nt: TGTGCCAGCAGTTACGGGACAGGGGCCCCCACCGGGGAGCTGTTTTTT; CDR3aa: CASSYGTGAPTGELFF
abundance: NA; j_gene: TRBJ2-7; v_gene: TRBV27; d_gene: TRBD1; CDR3nt: TGTGCCAGCAGTAGGCCCCAGGGGGCCATCGGGGAGCAGTACTTC; CDR3aa: CASSRPQGAIGEQYF
abundance: NA; j_gene: TRBJ1-3; v_gene: TRBV3-1/TRBV3-2; d_gene: NA; CDR3nt: TGTGCCAGCAGCCAAGATATTACAGGGGGAAACACCATATATTTT; CDR3aa: CASSQDITGGNTIYF
abundance: few; j_gene: TRBJ2-7; v_gene: TRBV19; d_gene: NA; CDR3nt: TGTGCCAGTAGTAATGGGAGAGGCGAGCAGTACTTC; CDR3aa: CASSNGRGEQYF
abundance: NA; j_gene: TRBJ1-1; v_gene: TRBV12-5; d_gene: TRBD1; CDR3nt: TGTGCTAGTGGTTTGGTAACTATGGGACAGTTGAACACTGAAGCTTTCTTT; CDR3aa: CASGLVTMGQLNTEAFF
abundance: NA; j_gene: TRBJ2-5; v_gene: TRBV5-4; d_gene: NA; CDR3nt: TGTGCCAGCAGCTTGTGGAATGGGGAGACCCAGTACTTC; CDR3aa: CASSLWNGETQYF
abundance: NA; j_gene: TRBJ2-7; v_gene: TRBV5-1; d_gene: NA; CDR3nt: TGCGCCAGCAGCTTGTTAGGGACCCCGGGTTACGAGCAGTACTTC; CDR3aa: CASSLLGTPGYEQYF
abundance: NA; j_gene: TRBJ2-7; v_gene: TRBV3-1/TRBV3-2; d_gene: NA; CDR3nt: TGTGCCAGCAGCCAAGAAACTAGCAACGAGCAGTACTTC; CDR3aa: CASSQETSNEQYF
abundance: NA; j_gene: TRBJ1-1; v_gene: TRBV10-3; d_gene: NA; CDR3nt: TGTGCCATCAGTGAGTTCCGGGGGGCCGGCGAGGGGGCTTTCTTT; CDR3aa: CAISEFRGAGEGAFF
abundance: NA; j_gene: TRBJ1-2; v_gene: TRBV30; d_gene: TRBD1; CDR3nt: TGTGCCTGTTCCGGGACAGGGGGGAACTATGGCTACACCTTC; CDR3aa: CACSGTGGNYGYTF
abundance: NA; j_gene: TRBJ2-3; v_gene: TRBV9; d_gene: NA; CDR3nt: TGTGCCAGCAGCAACGCTGATCTGGGGGTGGGGGCAGATACGCAGTATTTT; CDR3aa: CASSNADLGVGADTQYF
abundance: NA; j_gene: TRBJ2-2; v_gene: TRBV12-5; d_gene: NA; CDR3nt: TGTGCTAGTGGTTTTGCCACCGGGGAGCTGTTTTTT; CDR3aa: CASGFATGELFF
abundance: NA; j_gene: TRBJ1-2; v_gene: TRBV30; d_gene: NA; CDR3nt: TGTGCCGGATGGAAGGCTTCTGGATCCGATGGCTACACCTTC; CDR3aa: CAGWKASGSDGYTF
abundance: NA; j_gene: TRBJ1-2; v_gene: TRBV28; d_gene: TRBD1; CDR3nt: TGTGCCAGCGGGACAGGGGGCGCCGAGAGCTATGGCTACACCTTC; CDR3aa: CASGTGGAESYGYTF
abundance: NA; j_gene: TRBJ1-1; v_gene: TRBV10-3; d_gene: NA; CDR3nt: TGTGCCATCACCCACTCCACGGCCAAAGAAAGAACAGCTTTCTTT; CDR3aa: CAITHSTAKERTAFF
abundance: NA; j_gene: TRBJ1-2; v_gene: TRBV3-1/TRBV3-2; d_gene: NA; CDR3nt: TGTGCCAGCAGCCGCCAGACGTACGGCTACACCTTC; CDR3aa: CASSRQTYGYTF
abundance: NA; j_gene: TRBJ1-2; v_gene: TRBV7-2; d_gene: NA; CDR3nt: TGTGCCAGCAGCTTAAATGTAGGAGGTTTGGGAGGCTACACCTTC; CDR3aa: CASSLNVGGLGGYTF
abundance: NA; j_gene: TRBJ1-2; v_gene: TRBV2; d_gene: NA; CDR3nt: TGTGCCAGTTGGCGGTTTCCCCAAAAAAACTATGGCTACACCTTC; CDR3aa: CASWRFPQKNYGYTF
abundance: once; j_gene: TRBJ2-7; v_gene: TRBV12-3/TRBV12-4; d_gene: NA; CDR3nt: TGTGCCAGCAGCCTATCCAACGCCTACGAGCAGTACTTC; CDR3aa: CASSLSNAYEQYF
abundance: NA; j_gene: TRBJ1-1; v_gene: TRBV6-5; d_gene: TRBD1; CDR3nt: TGTGCCAGCAAGTGGGACAGGGGAACTGAAGCTTTCTTT; CDR3aa: CASKWDRGTEAFF
abundance: NA; j_gene: TRBJ1-4; v_gene: TRBV18; d_gene: NA; CDR3nt: TGTGCCAGCTCACCGGGAGGTAGACTGAGGGCCTATGAAAAACTGTTTTTT; CDR3aa: CASSPGGRLRAYEKLFF
abundance: once; j_gene: TRBJ1-1; v_gene: TRBV30; d_gene: NA; CDR3nt: TGTGCCTGGAGTGTACCTGTCAGGAACACTGAAGCTTTCTTT; CDR3aa: CAWSVPVRNTEAFF
abundance: NA; j_gene: TRBJ2-5; v_gene: TRBV30; d_gene: NA; CDR3nt: TGTGCCTGGAGTACGGGGGAGACCCAGTACTTC; CDR3aa: CAWSTGETQYF
abundance: NA; j_gene: TRBJ2-3; v_gene: TRBV30; d_gene: TRBD2; CDR3nt: TGTGCCTGGAGTTCCGGACTAGCCCCTGGCACAGATACGCAGTATTTT; CDR3aa: CAWSSGLAPGTDTQYF
abundance: once; j_gene: TRBJ2-7; v_gene: TRBV27; d_gene: NA; CDR3nt: TGTGCCAGCAGCCCGGAGGTCGAGGACGCACCCGGGCCCTACGAGCAGTACTTC; CDR3aa: CASSPEVEDAPGPYEQYF
abundance: NA; j_gene: TRBJ1-2; v_gene: TRBV27; d_gene: NA; CDR3nt: TGTGCCAGCAGTCCCACAAGGGAGGGAGGGTATGGCTACACCTTC; CDR3aa: CASSPTREGGYGYTF
abundance: few; j_gene: TRBJ1-1; v_gene: TRBV4-1; d_gene: NA; CDR3nt: TGCGCCAGCAGCCAAGCAGCGTTATTCACTGAAGCTTTCTTT; CDR3aa: CASSQAALFTEAFF
abundance: once; j_gene: TRBJ1-2; v_gene: TRBV2; d_gene: NA; CDR3nt: TGTGCCAGCAGTGTCTTACAGAACTATGGCTACACCTTC; CDR3aa: CASSVLQNYGYTF
abundance: NA; j_gene: TRBJ2-2; v_gene: TRBV10-3; d_gene: NA; CDR3nt: TGTGCCATCAGTGAGTCTACAGGGCCCGGGGAGCTGTTTTTT; CDR3aa: CAISESTGPGELFF
abundance: few; j_gene: TRBJ2-2; v_gene: TRBV28; d_gene: NA; CDR3nt: TGTGCCAGCAGTTTTTCATCTCTTTTCGAGACTCAATACACCGGGGAGCTGTTTTTT; CDR3aa: CASSFSSLFETQYTGELFF
abundance: once; j_gene: TRBJ2-4; v_gene: TRBV7-9; d_gene: TRBD2; CDR3nt: TGTGCCAGCAGCTTAGAGCTAGCGGGGGGTCTAGCCAAAAACATTCAGTACTTC; CDR3aa: CASSLELAGGLAKNIQYF